This section outlines one T cell receptor (beta chain) sequence together with its context. Its cognate antigen is unknown. CDR3 length: 15 amino acids. The V and J ends lost 6 bases and 8 bases, in that order; junction bases with no gene match: 8. Germline CDR1 reads MNHNS; CDR2 reads SASEGT. The data originate from a study of beta chain features in type 1 diabetes. About the study: Comparable age, gender and cell yields were observed in patients relative to healthy donors. Sorted cell examination encompassed over 90,000,000 cells across all samples. Broader study findings: Within each of all four CD4+ subsets, Type 1 diabetes patients had TCRB CDR3s that were moderately but significantly shorter. Type 1 diabetes patients had fewer VDJ junction insertions and more deletions.

Expressed TCRB transcripts were sequenced because the entire RNA isolate underwent reverse transcription. Measured with immunoSEQ multiplex PCR; TCRdb has only the in-frame clones, and not every one. The table has approximately 730,000 clones, roughly an eighth seen once; the top ten hold less than 0.025%. This receptor was taken from a young man with type 1 diabetes. This sequence joins TRBV6-1 and TRBJ2-1; TRBD2 aligns across 12 bases. Sequenced sample: naive CD4+ T cells from blood. CDR3 coding DNA: TGTGCCAGCAGGCCCCTAGCGGGGGGGCGCTATGAGCAGTTCTTC. It yields the protein CASRPLAGGRYEQFF.